This T cell receptor (beta chain) was sequenced during a study of T cell responses to AZD1222 COVID-19 vaccine. CDR3 length: 16 residues. Germline V gene data show CDR1 as WNHNN and CDR2 as SYGVQD (reference sequence). V shed 8 bases and J 4 bases; nucleotides not matched to a gene: 9. TCRdb's copy holds only in-frame clones and misses some; the assay was immunoSEQ multiplex PCR. This sample has 150,000 to 200,000 clones, with 88% found just once. This clonotype originated in an adult in good health. The input for sequencing was peripheral blood, taken on day 0 of AZD1222 vaccination. The chain couples TRBV10-1 to TRBJ2-1, with 12 bases matching TRBD2. The CDR3 region has the DNA TGCGCCAGCGCGCCTAGCGGGGGGGCCCGGTACAATGAGCAGTTCTTC. It is translated as CASAPSGGARYNEQFF.